Shown below are 31 T cell receptor beta chains from a single sample sequenced in a study of blood T cell repertoires in COVID-19 (dated by TCRdb to the early 2020s). Receptors were amplified or captured by the immunoSEQ multiplex PCR assay. TCRdb mirrors the immuneACCESS table, restricted to in-frame sequences. Some clones are absent from its copies; in checked studies, under half trace to an unresolved V gene, and the reason for the others is unknown. This sample gives approximately 120,000 clones in total; more than 75% of them show up just once. Of the sample, approximately 5% falls within the top ten clones. The sequenced sample consisted of peripheral blood. All receptors derive from a human donor in a cohort sampled during active COVID-19.

The rearrangement uses TRBV28 and TRBJ2-7; 7 bases match TRBD1. This CDR3 has 14 amino acids. The V segment lost 10 bases and the J segment 4 bases; nucleotides outside the gene matches: 13. Germline lookup yields CDR1 MDHEN and CDR2 SYDVKM. The CDR3 DNA follows: TGTGCCACCCAAAACAGGGGATCTGGTTACGAGCAGTACTTC. Translated, it gives CATQNRGSGYEQYF.

The chain employs TRBV10-3 and TRBJ2-1, with D unclear. The CDR3 length is 15 residues. V dropped 0 bases and J dropped 9 bases, with 15 bases sitting between them. CDR1 and CDR2 from the germline V gene are ENHRY and SYGVKD. This chain's CDR3 is CAISESRQVDGEQFF. The CDR3, as DNA: TGTGCCATCAGTGAGTCTCGACAAGTGGATGGTGAGCAGTTCTTC.

The chain has TRBV19 and TRBJ1-4, with a tentative D call TRBD1 (6 bases). The CDR3 contains 15 residues. Between the trimmed V and J ends, which lost 4 bases and 0 bases, there was a span of 9 bases. Germline V gene sequence: CDR1 LNHDA, CDR2 SQIVND (reference sequence). CDR3 bases: TGTGCCAGTAGTACGGACAGCCCAACTAATGAAAAACTGTTTTTT. This codes for CASSTDSPTNEKLFF.

The chain recombines TRBV5-1 with TRBJ2-7, with 8 bases identical to TRBD1. Germline assignment: CDR1 SGHRS and CDR2 YFSETQ. There are 16 residues in the CDR3. V shed 2 bases and J 4 bases; nucleotides not matched to a gene: 11. In nucleotides, the CDR3 is TGCGCCAGCAGCTTAGATCTGGACAGGGTGACTTACGAGCAGTACTTC. Protein product: CASSLDLDRVTYEQYF.

The V gene is TRBV18, the J gene TRBJ2-3; TRBD2 agrees at 7 bases. V shed 4 bases and J 5 bases; nucleotides not matched to a gene: 3. CDR1 KGHSH and CDR2 LQKENI come from the germline V gene. The CDR3 consists of 13 residues. The CDR3 sequence is CASSLRGGDTQYF. The CDR3 bases are TGTGCCAGCTCACTCCGCGGGGGAGATACGCAGTATTTT.

This chain links TRBV19 with TRBJ1-2; no definite D call. CDR1 and CDR2 (germline): LNHDA, SQIVND (reference sequence). The V end was cut by 8 bases, the J end by 4 bases, with 5 bases between. CDR3 length: 10 residues. CDR3 DNA sequence: TGTGCCAGTTACTCCTATGGCTACACCTTC. It translates to CASYSYGYTF.

The chain employs TRBV28 and TRBJ1-6, with D hard to call. Trimming shortened V by 8 bases and J by 8 bases, and 16 bases separated the two germline ends. From germline, CDR1 is MDHEN and CDR2 SYDVKM. The CDR3 is 14 residues long. In DNA, the CDR3 is TGTGCCAGCTGGAATTGGCGGGCCGATTCACCCCTCCACTTT. It is translated as CASWNWRADSPLHF. The full variable domain, with the rest looked up from reference TRBV28 and TRBJ1-6, is DVKVTQSSRYLVKRTGEKVFLECVQDMDHENMFWYRQDPGLGLRLIYFSYDVKMKEKGDIPEGYSVSREKKERFSLILESASTNQTSMYLCASWNWRADSPLHFGNGTRLTVT.

The chain uses TRBV27 and TRBJ2-2, with D unclear. Germline loops: CDR1 MNHEY, CDR2 SMNVEV (reference sequence). The CDR3 contains 14 residues. The germline V and J ends were trimmed by 3 bases and 0 bases, with 5 bases remaining between them. The CDR3: CASSFLSNTGELFF. In nucleotides, the CDR3 is TGTGCCAGCAGTTTTCTTTCGAACACCGGGGAGCTGTTTTTT.

The chain uses TRBV5-4 and TRBJ2-7; D is undetermined. Germline V gene lookup returns CDR1 SGHNT and CDR2 YYREEE (reference sequence). V lost 4 bases and J 0 bases, leaving 8 bases between the germline ends. The CDR3 runs 13 residues. The chain's CDR3 is CASSGGRSYEQYF. The DNA for the CDR3 is TGTGCCAGCAGCGGTGGGCGCTCCTACGAGCAGTACTTC.

The genes are TRBV29-1 and TRBJ2-5, with a tentative D call TRBD2 (8 bases). V gave up 5 bases and J gave up 1 base, with 14 bases separating them. This CDR3 comprises 14 residues. From germline, CDR1 is SQVTM and CDR2 ANQGSEA. In DNA, the CDR3 is TGCAGCGTTCGGGAGGGGACAGTCCAAGAGACCCAGTACTTC. Translation gives CSVREGTVQETQYF.

This chain connects TRBV2 to TRBJ2-1; TRBD1 agrees at 9 bases. Germline V gene sequence: CDR1 SNHLY, CDR2 FYNNEI. V lost 7 bases and J lost 8; bases outside the gene matches: 6. The CDR3 consists of 13 residues. The CDR3 DNA sequence: TGTGCCAGCACTAAGGACAGGGGCGATGAGCAGTTCTTC. It encodes CASTKDRGDEQFF.

The V call is TRBV30, the J call TRBJ2-1; 11 positions agree with TRBD2. The CDR3 length is 15 residues. CDR1 is GTSNPN and CDR2 is SVGIG in the germline V gene (reference sequence). Unmatched junction bases numbered 9, after V lost 5 bases and J lost 6 bases. The CDR3 spells CAWSRGLAGLNEQFF. Written as DNA, the CDR3 is TGTGCCTGGTCCAGAGGACTAGCGGGTCTCAATGAGCAGTTCTTC.

The chain has TRBV27 and TRBJ1-1; maybe TRBD1 (5 bases). Trimming cost V 5 bases and J 0 bases, with 10 bases left between them. This CDR3 is built from 14 residues. The germline CDR1 and CDR2 sequences are MNHEY and SMNVEV (reference sequence). CDR3 sequence reads: CASSHGQVNTEAFF. CDR3 DNA sequence: TGTGCCAGCAGTCACGGACAAGTGAACACTGAAGCTTTCTTT.

This clone was seen just once. The chain employs TRBV19 and TRBJ1-2; 12 nucleotides agree with TRBD1. V lost 3 bases and J lost 4; bases outside the gene matches: 12. The CDR3 loop spans 18 amino acids. The germline V gene has CDR1 LNHDA and CDR2 SQIVND (reference sequence). CDR3 sequence reads: CASSIFAGQGAAVYGYTF. DNA for the CDR3: TGTGCCAGTAGTATCTTTGCGGGACAGGGGGCGGCGGTCTATGGCTACACCTTC.

The rearrangement links TRBV19 to TRBJ1-4; TRBD1 matches 7 bases. Trimming removed 6 bases from V and 3 bases from J; junction bases left unmatched: 7. Germline loops: CDR1 LNHDA, CDR2 SQIVND (reference sequence). The CDR3 spans 15 residues. CDR3 region: CASRDTGVSNEKLFF. For the CDR3, the DNA is TGTGCCAGTAGAGACACAGGGGTCTCTAATGAAAAACTGTTTTTT.

This clone came up many times. V and J are TRBV5-8 and TRBJ2-1; 9 positions agree with TRBD1. Germline-derived CDR1 and CDR2 are SGHTS and YDEGEE. After removal of 3 bases from V and 1 base from J, the junction contained 5 bases not matched to a gene. The CDR3 extends over 16 amino acids. The CDR3 reads CASSSGDRVSYNEQFF. The CDR3, as DNA: TGTGCCAGCAGCTCAGGGGACAGGGTTTCCTACAATGAGCAGTTCTTC.

The table lists this clone with a count of one. The genes are TRBV5-5 and TRBJ1-2, with 8 bases that match TRBD1. The CDR3 has 16 amino acids. J gave up 2 bases and V 4 bases, and 10 bases lay outside the gene matches. Germline lookup yields CDR1 SGHKS and CDR2 YYEKEE (reference sequence). The CDR3 sequence: CASSAHRGQDNYGYTF. As DNA, the CDR3 is TGTGCCAGCAGCGCCCATCGGGGACAGGACAACTATGGCTACACCTTC.

This clone came up once. The chain links TRBV6-2 or TRBV6-3 to TRBJ2-1; 9 bases are shared with TRBD2. The CDR3 has 14 amino acids. CDR1 is MNHEY and CDR2 is SVGEGT in the germline V gene. Germline trimming cut 5 bases from V and 9 bases from J; bases unmatched to any gene: 8. The CDR3 region has the DNA TGTGCCAGCAGTGAGATAGCGGGAGACACTGAGCAGTTCTTC. It codes for CASSEIAGDTEQFF.

This clone came up a few times. This chain connects TRBV11-3 to TRBJ2-1; a possible D gene is TRBD2 (7 bases). Trimming took 4 bases from V and 1 from J, leaving 11 bases between them. Germline CDR1 reads SGHNT; CDR2 reads YENEEA. The length of the CDR3 is 15 residues. This chain's CDR3 is CASSWGGESYNEQFF. As DNA, the CDR3 is TGTGCCAGCAGCTGGGGGGGCGAGTCCTACAATGAGCAGTTCTTC. The variable domain in full, with the rest retrieved from reference TRBV11-3 and TRBJ2-1, is EAGVVQSPRYKIIEKKQPVAFWCNPISGHNTLYWYLQNLGQGPELLIRYENEEAVDDSQLPKDRFSAERLKGVDSTLKIQPAELGDSAVYLCASSWGGESYNEQFFGPGTRLTVL.

The J gene is TRBJ2-1, the V gene TRBV12-5; tentatively, D is TRBD1 (5 bases). Germline-derived CDR1 and CDR2 are LGHNT and FRNRAP. The CDR3 runs to 16 residues. The ends were cut back, 6 bases at V and 2 bases at J, with 17 bases in the middle. The CDR3 sequence is CASGTPTAPAYNEQFF. The CDR3 nucleotides are TGTGCTAGTGGAACCCCGACAGCCCCCGCCTACAATGAGCAGTTCTTC.

V is TRBV2 and J is TRBJ2-3; TRBD1 matches at 7 bases. Trimming cost V 6 bases and J 4 bases; bases outside gene matches: 4. The CDR3 runs to 13 residues. Germline CDR1 and CDR2: SNHLY and FYNNEI. In DNA form, the CDR3 reads TGTGCCAGCAGGAACACAGGGGCAGATACGCAGTATTTT. This gives the protein CASRNTGADTQYF.

This clone turned up a few times. This chain connects TRBV28 to TRBJ1-5; maybe TRBD1 (5 bases). Trimming removed 11 bases at V and 4 bases at J, with 12 bases between. The CDR3 sequence is 12 residues long. Germline-derived CDR1 and CDR2 are MDHEN and SYDVKM. CDR3 protein: CARSRGNQPQHF. The CDR3 coding sequence is TGTGCCCGAAGCCGGGGGAATCAGCCCCAGCATTTT.

This clone was counted a few times. The chain carries TRBV10-1 and TRBJ2-7; D call uncertain. Per the germline V gene, CDR1 is WNHNN and CDR2 is SYGVQD (reference sequence). Trimming shortened V by 9 bases and J by 0 bases, and 3 bases separated the two germline ends. The CDR3 sequence is 10 residues long. CDR3: CASSSYEQYF. CDR3 DNA sequence: TGCGCCAGTAGCTCCTACGAGCAGTACTTC.

The chain recombines TRBV6-5 with TRBJ2-5, with TRBD2 matching over 7 bases. CDR3 length: 15 amino acids. Germline CDR1 reads MNHEY; CDR2 reads SVGAGI. V dropped 6 bases and J dropped 1; count of bases not matched to a gene: 8. CDR3 DNA: TGTGCCAGCAGAGGGGAGGGGACTGGCCAAGAGACCCAGTACTTC. It translates to CASRGEGTGQETQYF.

For the CDR3, the DNA is TGCGCCAGCAGCCCGGGACAGGGGGCATACGAGCAGTACTTC. Protein: CASSPGQGAYEQYF. The chain employs TRBV4-3 and TRBJ2-7; 12 bases align to TRBD1. Per the germline V gene, CDR1 is LGHNA and CDR2 is YSLEER. CDR3 size: 14 residues. Trimming at V came to 4 bases and at J to 4 bases, leaving 2 bases not matched to a gene.

The V gene is TRBV5-8, the J gene TRBJ2-2; 8 nucleotides match TRBD2. In germline, CDR1 is SGHTS, CDR2 YDEGEE. The CDR3 sequence is 15 residues long. Trimming removed 1 base from V and 7 bases from J; junction bases left unmatched: 6. CDR3 coding DNA: TGTGCCAGCAGCTTGAACGGGAGGGCCGTCGGGGAGCTGTTTTTT. Translation: CASSLNGRAVGELFF.

This clone has just one count. This sequence joins TRBV27 and TRBJ2-4; D possibly corresponds to TRBD2 (6 bases). The germline gives CDR1 MNHEY, CDR2 SMNVEV (reference sequence). With 4 bases removed from V and 7 bases from J, the gap between germline ends came to 14 bases. This CDR3 is built from 14 residues. This CDR3 reads CASSSPGVWNIQYF. CDR3 DNA sequence: TGTGCCAGCAGTTCCCCGGGGGTTTGGAACATTCAGTACTTC.

This rearrangement joins TRBV5-4 to TRBJ1-4; 8 positions match TRBD1. V lost 6 bases, J lost 8 bases, and 9 bases stayed unmatched. The CDR3 loop spans 14 amino acids. Germline CDR1 reads SGHNT; CDR2 reads YYREEE (reference sequence). The CDR3 coding sequence is TGTGCCAGCACGACGGACAGGGTGATCGAAAAACTGTTTTTT. It is translated as CASTTDRVIEKLFF. The full variable domain, rest sourced from reference TRBV5-4 and TRBJ1-4, is ETGVTQSPTHLIKTRGQQVTLRCSSQSGHNTVSWYQQALGQGPQFIFQYYREEENGRGNFPPRFSGLQFPNYSSELNVNALELDDSALYLCASTTDRVIEKLFFGSGTQLSVL.

This clone has more than one count but fewer than ten. The chain joins TRBV6-5 to TRBJ1-5; 7 bases are a match to TRBD1. J lost 0 bases, V lost 6 bases, and 5 bases had no gene match. Germline CDR1 MNHEY, CDR2 SVGAGI. The CDR3 extends over 15 amino acids. Here the CDR3 DNA reads TGTGCCAGCAGAAAAGGGACAGTTAGCAATCAGCCCCAGCATTTT. Translated: CASRKGTVSNQPQHF.

This chain joins TRBV28 and TRBJ1-4; possibly TRBD1 for D (5 bases). The germline gives CDR1 MDHEN, CDR2 SYDVKM. The CDR3 length is 15 residues. Trimming stripped 5 bases from V and 12 bases from J, with 22 bases between. As DNA, the CDR3 is TGTGCCAGCAGTACCCTCGGGTCAGGGCAGTCTGAACTGTTTTTT. This translates into CASSTLGSGQSELFF.

The chain links TRBV27 to TRBJ2-1, with 9 nucleotides matching TRBD1. The CDR3 has 16 residues. The germline CDR1 and CDR2 sequences are MNHEY and SMNVEV (reference sequence). Trimming cost V 5 bases and J 4 bases; bases outside gene matches: 9. This CDR3 is CASSPPGQGTYNEQFF. CDR3 DNA: TGTGCCAGCAGTCCCCCGGGACAGGGCACGTACAATGAGCAGTTCTTC.